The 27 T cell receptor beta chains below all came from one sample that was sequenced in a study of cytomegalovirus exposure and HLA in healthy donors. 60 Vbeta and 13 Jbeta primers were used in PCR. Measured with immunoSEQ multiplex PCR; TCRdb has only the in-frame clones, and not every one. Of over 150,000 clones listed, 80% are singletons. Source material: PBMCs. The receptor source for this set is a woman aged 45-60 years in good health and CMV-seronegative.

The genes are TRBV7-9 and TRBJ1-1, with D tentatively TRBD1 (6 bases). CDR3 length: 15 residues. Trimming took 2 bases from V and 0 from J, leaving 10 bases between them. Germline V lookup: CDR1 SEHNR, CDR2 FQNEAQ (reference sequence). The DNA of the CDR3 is TGTGCCAGCAGCTTAAAAGGGGGTATGAACACTGAAGCTTTCTTT. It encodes CASSLKGGMNTEAFF. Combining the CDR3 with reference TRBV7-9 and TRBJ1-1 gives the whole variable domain DTGVSQNPRHKITKRGQNVTFRCDPISEHNRLYWYRQTLGQGPEFLTYFQNEAQLEKSRLLSDRFSAERPKGSFSTLEIQRTEQGDSAMYLCASSLKGGMNTEAFFGQGTRLTVV.

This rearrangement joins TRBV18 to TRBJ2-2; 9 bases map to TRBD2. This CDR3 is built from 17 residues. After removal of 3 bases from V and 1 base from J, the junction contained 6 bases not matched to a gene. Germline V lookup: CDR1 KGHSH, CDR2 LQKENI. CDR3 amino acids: CASSPYGTSLNTGELFF. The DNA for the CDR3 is TGTGCCAGCTCACCCTACGGGACTAGCCTGAACACCGGGGAGCTGTTTTTT.

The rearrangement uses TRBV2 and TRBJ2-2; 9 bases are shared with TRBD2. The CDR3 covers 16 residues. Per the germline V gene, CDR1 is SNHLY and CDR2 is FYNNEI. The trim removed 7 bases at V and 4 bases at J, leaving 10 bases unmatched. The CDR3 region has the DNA TGTGCCAGCACCCGAGCGGGGGGTCCTTTCACCGGGGAGCTGTTTTTT. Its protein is CASTRAGGPFTGELFF.

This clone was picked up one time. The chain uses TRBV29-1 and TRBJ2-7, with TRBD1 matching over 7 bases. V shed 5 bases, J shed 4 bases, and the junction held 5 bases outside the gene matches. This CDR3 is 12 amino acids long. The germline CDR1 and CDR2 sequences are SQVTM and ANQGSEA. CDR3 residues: CSVREQGYEQYF. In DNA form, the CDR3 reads TGCAGCGTTAGGGAACAGGGGTACGAGCAGTACTTC.

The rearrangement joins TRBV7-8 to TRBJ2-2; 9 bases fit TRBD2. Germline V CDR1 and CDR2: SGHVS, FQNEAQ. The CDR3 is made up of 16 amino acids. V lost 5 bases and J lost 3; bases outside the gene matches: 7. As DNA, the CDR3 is TGTGCCAGCAGCCTCTTTAGCGGGGGATACACCGGGGAGCTGTTTTTT. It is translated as CASSLFSGGYTGELFF.

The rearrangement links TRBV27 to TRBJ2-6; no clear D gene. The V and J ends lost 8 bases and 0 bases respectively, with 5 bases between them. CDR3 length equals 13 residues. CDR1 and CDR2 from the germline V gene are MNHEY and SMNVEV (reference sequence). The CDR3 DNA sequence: TGTGCCAGCCTCAGCTCTGGGGCCAACGTCCTGACTTTC. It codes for CASLSSGANVLTF.

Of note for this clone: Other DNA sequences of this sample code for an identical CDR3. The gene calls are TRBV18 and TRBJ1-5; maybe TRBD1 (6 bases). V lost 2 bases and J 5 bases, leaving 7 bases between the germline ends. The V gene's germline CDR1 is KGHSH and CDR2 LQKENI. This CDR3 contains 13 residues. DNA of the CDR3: TGTGCCAGCTCACCATACAGGGATCAGCCCCAGCATTTT. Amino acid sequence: CASSPYRDQPQHF. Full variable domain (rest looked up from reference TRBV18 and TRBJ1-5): NAGVMQNPRHLVRRRGQEARLRCSPMKGHSHVYWYRQLPEEGLKFMVYLQKENIIDESGMPKERFSAEFPKEGPSILRIQQVVRGDSAAYFCASSPYRDQPQHFGDGTRLSIL.

CDR3 loop: CASSWVDSINQPQHF. In nucleotides, the CDR3 is TGTGCCAGCAGCTGGGTAGACAGTATCAATCAGCCCCAGCATTTT. The V call is TRBV7-2, the J call TRBJ1-5; TRBD1 is a possible D gene (5 bases). Germline V CDR1 and CDR2: SGHTA, FQGNSA. This CDR3 spans 15 amino acids. V was trimmed by 4 bases and J by 3 bases, leaving 13 bases between them.

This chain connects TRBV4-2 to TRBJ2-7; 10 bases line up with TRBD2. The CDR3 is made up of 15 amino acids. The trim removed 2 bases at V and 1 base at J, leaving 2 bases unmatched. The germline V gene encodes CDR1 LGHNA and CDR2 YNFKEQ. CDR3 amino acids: CASSQSAGGSYEQYF. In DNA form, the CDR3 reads TGTGCCAGCAGCCAATCAGCGGGAGGGTCCTACGAGCAGTACTTC.

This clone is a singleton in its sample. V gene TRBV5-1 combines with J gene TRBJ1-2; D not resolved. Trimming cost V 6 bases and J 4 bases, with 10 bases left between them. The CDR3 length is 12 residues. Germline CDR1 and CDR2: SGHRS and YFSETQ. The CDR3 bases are TGCGCCAGCAACGAGGGTGGCTATGGCTACACCTTC. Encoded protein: CASNEGGYGYTF.

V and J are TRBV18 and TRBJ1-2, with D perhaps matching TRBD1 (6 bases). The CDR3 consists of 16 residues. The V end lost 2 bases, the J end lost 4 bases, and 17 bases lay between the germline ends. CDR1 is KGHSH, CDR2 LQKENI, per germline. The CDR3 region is CASSPAPRRTVYGYTF. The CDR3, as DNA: TGTGCCAGCTCACCAGCACCTAGACGGACAGTCTATGGCTACACCTTC. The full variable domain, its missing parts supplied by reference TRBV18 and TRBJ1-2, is NAGVMQNPRHLVRRRGQEARLRCSPMKGHSHVYWYRQLPEEGLKFMVYLQKENIIDESGMPKERFSAEFPKEGPSILRIQQVVRGDSAAYFCASSPAPRRTVYGYTFGSGTRLTVV.

CDR3 bases: TGTGCCAGCAGCTCCCGAAAACGGACTAGCGGAGAGGTGTGGGAGCAGTACTTC. This translates into CASSSRKRTSGEVWEQYF. This rearrangement joins TRBV7-9 to TRBJ2-7; 10 bases map to TRBD2. The germline V gene encodes CDR1 SEHNR and CDR2 FQNEAQ (reference sequence). This CDR3 has 18 amino acids. J lost 7 bases, V lost 4 bases, and 19 bases had no gene match.

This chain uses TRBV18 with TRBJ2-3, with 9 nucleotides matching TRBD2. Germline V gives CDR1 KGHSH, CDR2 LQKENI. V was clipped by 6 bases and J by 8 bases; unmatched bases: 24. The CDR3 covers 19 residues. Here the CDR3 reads CASSPRNVAGAQEDSTQYF. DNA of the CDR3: TGTGCCAGCTCCCCGCGCAATGTAGCGGGGGCACAGGAAGACTCTACGCAGTATTTT.

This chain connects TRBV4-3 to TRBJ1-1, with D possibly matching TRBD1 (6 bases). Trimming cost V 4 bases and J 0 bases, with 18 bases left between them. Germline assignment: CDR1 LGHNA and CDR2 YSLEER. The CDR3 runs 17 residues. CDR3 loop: CASSPVGSGVLNTEAFF. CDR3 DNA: TGCGCCAGCAGCCCGGTGGGGTCAGGGGTCTTGAACACTGAAGCTTTCTTT.

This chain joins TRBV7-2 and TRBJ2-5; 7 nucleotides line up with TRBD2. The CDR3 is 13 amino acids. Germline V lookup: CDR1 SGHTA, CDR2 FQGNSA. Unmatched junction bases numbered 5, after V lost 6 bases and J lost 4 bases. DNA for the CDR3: TGTGCCAGCAGACGGGAGGCAGGAGAGACCCAGTACTTC. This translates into CASRREAGETQYF.

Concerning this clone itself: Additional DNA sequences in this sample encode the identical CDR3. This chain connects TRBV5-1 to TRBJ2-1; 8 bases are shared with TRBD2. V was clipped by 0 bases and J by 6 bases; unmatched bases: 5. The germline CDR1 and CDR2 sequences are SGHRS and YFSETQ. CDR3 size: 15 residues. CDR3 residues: CASSLATSGSNEQFF. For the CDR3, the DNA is TGCGCCAGCAGCTTGGCTACTAGCGGTAGCAATGAGCAGTTCTTC. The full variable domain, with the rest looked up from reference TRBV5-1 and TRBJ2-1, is KAGVTQTPRYLIKTRGQQVTLSCSPISGHRSVSWYQQTPGQGLQFLFEYFSETQRNKGNFPGRFSGRQFSNSRSEMNVSTLELGDSALYLCASSLATSGSNEQFFGPGTRLTVL.

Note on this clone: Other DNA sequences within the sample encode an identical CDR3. CDR3 region: CSATGNTEAFF. CDR3 bases: TGCAGTGCTACAGGGAACACTGAAGCTTTCTTT. The V gene is TRBV20-1, the J gene TRBJ1-1; the D is unclear. There are 11 residues in the CDR3. With 4 bases removed from V and 1 base from J, the gap between germline ends came to 4 bases. Germline V gene sequence: CDR1 DFQATT, CDR2 SNEGSKA (reference sequence).

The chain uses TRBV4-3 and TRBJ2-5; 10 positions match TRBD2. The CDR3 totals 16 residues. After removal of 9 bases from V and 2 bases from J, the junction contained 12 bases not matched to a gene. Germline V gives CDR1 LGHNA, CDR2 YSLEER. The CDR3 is CARCSGGCYSQETQYF. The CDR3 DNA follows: TGCGCCAGATGTAGCGGGGGGTGCTATTCTCAAGAGACCCAGTACTTC.

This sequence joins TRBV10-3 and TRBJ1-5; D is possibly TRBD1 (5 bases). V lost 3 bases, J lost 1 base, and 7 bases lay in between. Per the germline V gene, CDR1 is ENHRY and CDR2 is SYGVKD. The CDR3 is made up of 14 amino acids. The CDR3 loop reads CAISDQGSNQPQHF. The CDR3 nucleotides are TGTGCCATCAGTGATCAGGGCAGCAATCAGCCCCAGCATTTT.

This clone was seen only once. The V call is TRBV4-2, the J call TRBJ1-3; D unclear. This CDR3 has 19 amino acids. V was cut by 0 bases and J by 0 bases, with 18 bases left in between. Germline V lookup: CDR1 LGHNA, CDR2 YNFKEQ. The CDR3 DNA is TGTGCCAGCAGCCAAGAGGAGGGTGAGGCCAAAAGCTCTGGAAACACCATATATTTT. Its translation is CASSQEEGEAKSSGNTIYF.

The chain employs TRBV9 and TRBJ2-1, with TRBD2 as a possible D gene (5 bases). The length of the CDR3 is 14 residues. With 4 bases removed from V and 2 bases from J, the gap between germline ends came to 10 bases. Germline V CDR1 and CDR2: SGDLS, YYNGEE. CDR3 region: CASSFGNAYNEQFF. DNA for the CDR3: TGTGCCAGCAGCTTCGGGAATGCCTACAATGAGCAGTTCTTC.

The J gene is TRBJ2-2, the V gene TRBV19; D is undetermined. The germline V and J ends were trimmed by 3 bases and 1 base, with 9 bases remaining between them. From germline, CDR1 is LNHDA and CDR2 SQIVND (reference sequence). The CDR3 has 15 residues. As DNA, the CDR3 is TGTGCCAGTAGTATGTTGCGGCTGAACACCGGGGAGCTGTTTTTT. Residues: CASSMLRLNTGELFF.

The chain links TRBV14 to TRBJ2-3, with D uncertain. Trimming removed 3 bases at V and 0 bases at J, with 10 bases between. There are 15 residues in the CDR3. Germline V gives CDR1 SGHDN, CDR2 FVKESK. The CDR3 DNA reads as TGTGCCAGCAGCCACGAGAGAAGAAGCACAGATACGCAGTATTTT. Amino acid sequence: CASSHERRSTDTQYF.

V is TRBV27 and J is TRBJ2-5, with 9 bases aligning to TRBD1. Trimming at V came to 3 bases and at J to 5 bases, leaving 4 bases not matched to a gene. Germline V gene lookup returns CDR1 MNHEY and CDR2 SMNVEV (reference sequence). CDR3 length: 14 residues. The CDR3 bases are TGTGCCAGCAGTTTCTTAGGACAGGGGGAGACCCAGTACTTC. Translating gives CASSFLGQGETQYF.

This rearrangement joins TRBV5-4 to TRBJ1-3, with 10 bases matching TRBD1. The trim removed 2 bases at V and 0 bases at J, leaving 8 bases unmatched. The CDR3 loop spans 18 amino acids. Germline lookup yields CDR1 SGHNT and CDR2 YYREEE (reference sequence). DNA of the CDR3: TGTGCCAGCAGCTTTGGGACAGGGGCTTCTATCTCTGGAAACACCATATATTTT. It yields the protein CASSFGTGASISGNTIYF.

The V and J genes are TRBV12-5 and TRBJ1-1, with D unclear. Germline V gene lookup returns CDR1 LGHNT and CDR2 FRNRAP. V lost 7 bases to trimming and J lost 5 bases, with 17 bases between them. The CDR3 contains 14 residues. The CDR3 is CASAGEATATEAFF. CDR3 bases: TGTGCTAGTGCTGGGGAGGCCACCGCAACTGAAGCTTTCTTT.

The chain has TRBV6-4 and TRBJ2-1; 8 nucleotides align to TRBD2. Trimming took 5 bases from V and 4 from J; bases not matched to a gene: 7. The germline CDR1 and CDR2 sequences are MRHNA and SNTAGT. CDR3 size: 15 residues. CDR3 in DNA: TGTGCCAGCAGTCCCGGACTAGCAGTTTACAATGAGCAGTTCTTC. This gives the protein CASSPGLAVYNEQFF.